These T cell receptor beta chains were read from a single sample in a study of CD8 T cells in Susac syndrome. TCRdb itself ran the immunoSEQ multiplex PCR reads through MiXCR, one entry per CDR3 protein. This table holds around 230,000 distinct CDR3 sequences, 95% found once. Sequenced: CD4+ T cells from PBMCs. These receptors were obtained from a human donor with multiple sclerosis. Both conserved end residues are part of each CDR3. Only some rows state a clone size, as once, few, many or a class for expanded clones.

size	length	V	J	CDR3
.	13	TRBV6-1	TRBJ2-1	CASSAGPYNEQFF
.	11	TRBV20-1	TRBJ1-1	CSARPKGEAFF
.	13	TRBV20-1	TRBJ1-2	CSAREVGNYGYTF
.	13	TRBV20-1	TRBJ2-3	CSASKRRADTQYF
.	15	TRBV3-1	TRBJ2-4	CASSVQGAAKNIQYF
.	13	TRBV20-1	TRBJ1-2	CSVWRTGTDGYTF
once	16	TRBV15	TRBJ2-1	CATSTSTGTINNEQFF
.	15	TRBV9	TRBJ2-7	CASSVVGQGNDEQYF
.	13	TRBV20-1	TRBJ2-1	CSARGSGYNEQFF
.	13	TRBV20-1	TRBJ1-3	CSAQYSLGNTIYF
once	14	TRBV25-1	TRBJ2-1	CASRQASSYNEQFF
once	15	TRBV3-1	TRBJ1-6	CASSPRTANNSPLHF
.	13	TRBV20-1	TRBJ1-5	CSARADTNQPQHF
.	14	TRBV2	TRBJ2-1	CASIPLSSYNEQFF
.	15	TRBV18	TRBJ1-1	CASSPLDSVNTEAFF
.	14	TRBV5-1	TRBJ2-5	CASSLWDGQETQYF
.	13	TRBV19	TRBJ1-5	CASSGQGVRPQHF
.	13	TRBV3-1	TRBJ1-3	CASSQDRGYTIYF
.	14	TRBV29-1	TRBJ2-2	CSVRGTVNTGELFF
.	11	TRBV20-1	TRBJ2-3	CSAISGDTQYF
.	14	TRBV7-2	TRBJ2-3	CASSPQLVTDTQYF
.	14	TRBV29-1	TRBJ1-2	CSVERQGVAGGYTF
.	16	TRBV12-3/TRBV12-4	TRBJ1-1	CASSETGGLGGTEAFF
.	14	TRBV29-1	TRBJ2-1	CSVSPLDRYNEQFF
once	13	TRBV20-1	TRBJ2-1	CSASGRGDNEQFF
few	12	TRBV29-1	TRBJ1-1	CSGDRGNTEAFF
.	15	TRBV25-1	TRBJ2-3	CASRRTSGYTDTQYF
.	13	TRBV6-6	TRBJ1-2	CASSTGTDYGYTF
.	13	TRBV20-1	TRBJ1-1	CSASHWGTTEAFF
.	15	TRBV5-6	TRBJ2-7	CASSLAGLVVGAQYF
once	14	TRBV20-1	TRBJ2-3	CSARAERGTDTQYF
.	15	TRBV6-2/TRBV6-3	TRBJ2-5	CASSPRRRDQETQYF
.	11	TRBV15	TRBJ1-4	CATSGLDRLFF
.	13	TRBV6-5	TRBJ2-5	CASSPLRVETQYF
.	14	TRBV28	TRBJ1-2	CASSLGSRNYGYTF
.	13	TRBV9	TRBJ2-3	CASSVEEGNTQYF
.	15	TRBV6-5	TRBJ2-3	CASSYSVAGTDTQYF
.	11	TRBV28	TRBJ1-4	CASRRNEKLFF
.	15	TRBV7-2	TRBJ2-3	CASSLRREWTDTQYF
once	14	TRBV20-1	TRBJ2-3	CSARPLVRTDTQYF
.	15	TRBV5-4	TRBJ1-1	CASSLTGNVNTEAFF
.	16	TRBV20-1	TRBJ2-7	CSATILAGGAPYEQYF
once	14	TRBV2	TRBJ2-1	CASSEPGLATEQFF
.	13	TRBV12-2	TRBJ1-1	CASRLRLSTEAFF
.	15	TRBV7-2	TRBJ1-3	CASSLGTGYGDTIYF
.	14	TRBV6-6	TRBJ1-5	CASSYSGGDQPQHF
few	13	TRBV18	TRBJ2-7	CASSPQGAREQYF
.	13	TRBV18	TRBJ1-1	CASSPKLEFEAFF
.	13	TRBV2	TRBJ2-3	CASSLVAWDTQYF
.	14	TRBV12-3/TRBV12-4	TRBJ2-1	CASRLVAGDNEQFF
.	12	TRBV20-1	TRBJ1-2	CSAQPDIYGYTF
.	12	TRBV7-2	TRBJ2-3	CASSKGTDTQYF
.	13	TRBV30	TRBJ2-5	CAWSVGYQETQYF